The 7 T cell receptor beta chains below come from one sample, sequenced in a study of T cells in Graves' hyperthyroidism and ophthalmopathy. Amplification yielded TCR beta CDR3 regions, with RNA transcripts as the source. Carried out on the TCR CDR3, a first-round RT-PCR used the HTBI primer set. Each CDR3 protein gets one entry after TCRdb re-called the multiplex PCR reads with MiXCR. The profile shows roughly 500,000 distinct CDR3 sequences, 22% of them singletons. The sample was blood. The receptors derive from a woman between 70 and 85 years old with Graves' ophthalmopathy.

This clonotype was seen a handful of times. The CDR3 DNA sequence: TGTGCCAGCTCACCGTTCACCTGGTGGAACACTGAAGCTTTCTTT. Translating gives CASSPFTWWNTEAFF. The V and J genes are TRBV18 and TRBJ1-1, with D unresolved. The CDR3 runs 15 residues. Trimming removed 3 bases from V and 1 base from J, with 12 bases in between. Germline V lookup: CDR1 KGHSH, CDR2 LQKENI. The whole variable domain, filled in from reference TRBV18 and TRBJ1-1, reads NAGVMQNPRHLVRRRGQEARLRCSPMKGHSHVYWYRQLPEEGLKFMVYLQKENIIDESGMPKERFSAEFPKEGPSILRIQQVVRGDSAAYFCASSPFTWWNTEAFFGQGTRLTVV.

This clonotype has at least ten counts. The V gene is TRBV10-3, the J gene TRBJ1-1; D not certain. This CDR3 comprises 16 residues. Germline loops: CDR1 ENHRY, CDR2 SYGVKD. Trimming left V 1 base short and J 8 bases short, with 20 bases between. The CDR3 region is CAISELDRNSRKEAFF. The CDR3 DNA reads as TGTGCCATCAGTGAGTTGGATCGGAACTCCCGGAAGGAAGCTTTCTTT.

J is TRBJ1-5 and V is TRBV6-2 or TRBV6-3, with D possibly matching TRBD1 (5 bases). From germline, CDR1 is MNHEY and CDR2 SVGEGT. CDR3 length: 17 amino acids. Trimming shortened V by 3 bases and J by 2 bases, and 17 bases separated the two germline ends. The chain's CDR3 is CASSYGIGGNGNQPQHF. CDR3 sequence (DNA): TGTGCCAGCAGTTATGGTATCGGGGGGAACGGCAATCAGCCCCAGCATTTT.

This clonotype was observed a few times. The genes are TRBV5-1 and TRBJ1-1, with D perhaps matching TRBD1 (5 bases). This CDR3 region has 16 residues. Trimming shortened V by 4 bases and J by 1 base, and 17 bases separated the two germline ends. Germline-derived CDR1 and CDR2 are SGHRS and YFSETQ. CDR3 nucleotides: TGCGCCAGCAGCCCACTAACGACAGTACAGAACACTGAAGCTTTCTTT. Translated, it gives CASSPLTTVQNTEAFF.

The CDR3 DNA reads TGTGCCAGCAGTTCCACGGGGAAGAACACCGGGGAGCTGTTTTTT. Protein product: CASSSTGKNTGELFF. J is TRBJ2-2 and V is TRBV28; TRBD2 is a possible D gene (5 bases). V was shortened by 4 bases and J by 1 base, with 10 bases between the two germline ends. The CDR3 sequence is 15 residues long. Germline lookup yields CDR1 MDHEN and CDR2 SYDVKM.

This clonotype was found a few times. The J gene is TRBJ2-6, the V gene TRBV7-6; D unresolved. Germline V lookup: CDR1 SGHVS, CDR2 FNYEAQ. The CDR3 runs to 17 residues. V was trimmed by 1 base and J by 0 bases, leaving 10 bases between them. CDR3 loop: CASSLVWQNSGANVLTF. The CDR3 nucleotides are TGTGCCAGCAGCTTAGTATGGCAAAACTCTGGGGCCAACGTCCTGACTTTC.

J is TRBJ2-7 and V is TRBV7-3, with D uncertain. The length of the CDR3 is 13 residues. Trimming stripped 4 bases from V and 3 bases from J, with 10 bases between. Germline-derived CDR1 and CDR2 are SGHTA and FQGTGA. CDR3 amino acids: CASSSRNGYEQYF. DNA of the CDR3: TGTGCCAGCAGCTCCCGGAACGGCTACGAGCAGTACTTC.